The text below deals with one T cell receptor (beta chain). As yet, its antigen is unknown. V was pared by 4 bases and J by 13 bases, with 10 bases of the junction left unmatched. CDR1 is SGHRS, CDR2 YFSETQ, per germline. The CDR3 runs to 14 residues. Using RNA transcripts, the TCR beta CDR3 regions were amplified. HTBI primers primed a first-round RT-PCR, and a second-round multiplex PCR followed. MiXCR, run by TCRdb on the multiplex PCR reads, gives a single entry per CDR3 protein. The data hold hundreds of thousands of distinct CDR3 sequences, with roughly 20% observed a single time. This sample stems from a study of Graves' ophthalmopathy and Graves' hyperthyroidism. The study, taken as a whole, reports: Ophthalmopathy progression cases were predicted by the model with about 70% sensitivity and around 72% specificity.

The source is a woman aged 18-30 years with stable Graves' hyperthyroidism. J is TRBJ1-6 and V is TRBV5-1; 8 positions agree with TRBD1. The sequencing sample was made of peripheral blood. The CDR3 loop reads CASSTGQGPFPLHF. CDR3 nucleotide sequence: TGCGCCAGCAGCACTGGACAGGGACCCTTTCCCCTCCACTTT.